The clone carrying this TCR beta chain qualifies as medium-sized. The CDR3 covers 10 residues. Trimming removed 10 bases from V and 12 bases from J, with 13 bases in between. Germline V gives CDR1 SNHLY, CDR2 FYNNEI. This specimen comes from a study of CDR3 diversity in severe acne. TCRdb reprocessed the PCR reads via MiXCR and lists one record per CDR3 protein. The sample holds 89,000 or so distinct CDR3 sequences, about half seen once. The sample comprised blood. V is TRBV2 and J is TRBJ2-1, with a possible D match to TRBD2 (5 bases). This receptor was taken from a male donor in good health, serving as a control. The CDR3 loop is CAIQASGQFF. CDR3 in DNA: TGTGCCATCCAGGCGAGCGGGCAGTTCTTC.